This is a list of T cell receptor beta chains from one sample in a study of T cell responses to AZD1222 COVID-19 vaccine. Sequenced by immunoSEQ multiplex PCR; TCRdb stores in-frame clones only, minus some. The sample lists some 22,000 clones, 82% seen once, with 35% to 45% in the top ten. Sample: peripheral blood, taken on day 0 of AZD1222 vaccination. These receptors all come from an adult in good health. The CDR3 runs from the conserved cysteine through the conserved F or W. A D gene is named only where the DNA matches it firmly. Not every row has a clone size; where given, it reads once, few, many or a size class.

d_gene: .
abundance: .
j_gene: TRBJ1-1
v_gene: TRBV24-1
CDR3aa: CATSDRRGNTEAFF
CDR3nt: TGTGCCACCAGTGACCGAAGGGGGAACACTGAAGCTTTCTTT

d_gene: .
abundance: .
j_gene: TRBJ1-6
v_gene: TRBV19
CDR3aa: CASSIGVNSPLHF
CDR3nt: TGTGCCAGTAGTATCGGAGTAAATTCACCCCTCCACTTT

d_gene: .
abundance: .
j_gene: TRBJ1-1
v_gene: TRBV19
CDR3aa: CASSLRDGTEAFF
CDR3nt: TGTGCCAGTAGTTTAAGGGATGGCACTGAAGCTTTCTTT

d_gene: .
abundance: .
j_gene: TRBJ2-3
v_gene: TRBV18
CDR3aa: CASSTPTDTQYF
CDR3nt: TGTGCCAGCTCTACCCCGACAGATACGCAGTATTTT

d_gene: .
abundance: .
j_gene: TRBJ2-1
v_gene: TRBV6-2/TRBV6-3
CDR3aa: CASSYPTEPANSSSSYNEQFF
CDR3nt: TGTGCCAGCAGTTACCCCACCGAACCGGCGAACTCTTCCAGCTCCTACAATGAGCAGTTCTTC

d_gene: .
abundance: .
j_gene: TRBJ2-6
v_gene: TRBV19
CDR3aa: CASITSRDSGANVLTF
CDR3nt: TGTGCCAGTATAACGAGTCGGGACTCTGGGGCCAACGTCCTGACTTTC

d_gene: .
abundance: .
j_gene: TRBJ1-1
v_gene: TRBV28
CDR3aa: CASSPSDIPNTEAFF
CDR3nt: TGTGCCAGCAGCCCTTCGGACATTCCGAACACTGAAGCTTTCTTT

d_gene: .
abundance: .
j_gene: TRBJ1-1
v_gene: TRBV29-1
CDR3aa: CSVHRDTEAFF
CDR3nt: TGCAGCGTTCACAGGGACACTGAAGCTTTCTTT

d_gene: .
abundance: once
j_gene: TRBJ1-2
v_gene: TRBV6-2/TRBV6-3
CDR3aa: CASSPYGEGYGYTF
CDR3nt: TGTGCCAGCAGTCCATACGGGGAAGGCTATGGCTACACCTTC

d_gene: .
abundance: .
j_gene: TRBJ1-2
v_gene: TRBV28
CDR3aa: CASSLPALNYGYTF
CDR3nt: TGTGCCAGCAGTTTACCGGCACTTAACTATGGCTACACCTTC

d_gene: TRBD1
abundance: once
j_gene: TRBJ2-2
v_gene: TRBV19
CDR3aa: CASLDPGQGFTGELFF
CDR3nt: TGTGCCAGTTTGGACCCCGGACAGGGGTTCACCGGGGAGCTGTTTTTT

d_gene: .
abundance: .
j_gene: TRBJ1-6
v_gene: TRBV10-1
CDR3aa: CASSNSYSPLHF
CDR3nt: TGCGCCAGCAGCAACAGCTATTCACCCCTCCACTTT

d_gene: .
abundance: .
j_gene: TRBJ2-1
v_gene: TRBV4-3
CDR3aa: CASSQDYRERSYNEQFF
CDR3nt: TGCGCCAGCAGCCAAGATTACCGGGAGCGTTCCTACAATGAGCAGTTCTTC

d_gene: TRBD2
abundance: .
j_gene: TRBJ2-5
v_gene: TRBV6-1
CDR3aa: CASSEHPRAGGPSRETQYF
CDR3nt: TGTGCCAGCAGTGAACATCCACGAGCGGGGGGCCCATCGCGGGAGACCCAGTACTTC

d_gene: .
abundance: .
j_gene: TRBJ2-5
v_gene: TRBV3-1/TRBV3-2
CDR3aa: CASSQAGRETQYF
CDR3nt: TGTGCCAGCAGCCAAGCGGGGCGGGAGACCCAGTACTTC

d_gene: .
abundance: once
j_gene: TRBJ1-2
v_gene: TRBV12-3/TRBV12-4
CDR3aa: CASTLRGAGYTF
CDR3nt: TGTGCCAGCACCCTGCGGGGGGCTGGCTACACCTTC

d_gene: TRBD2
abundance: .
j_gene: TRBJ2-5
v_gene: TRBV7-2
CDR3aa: CASSLRGRAGETQYF
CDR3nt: TGTGCCAGCAGCTTACGAGGGAGGGCCGGGGAGACCCAGTACTTC

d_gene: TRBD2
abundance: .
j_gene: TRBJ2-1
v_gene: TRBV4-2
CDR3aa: CASSQESSGGAWEQFF
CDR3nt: TGTGCCAGCAGCCAAGAATCTAGCGGGGGGGCTTGGGAGCAGTTCTTC

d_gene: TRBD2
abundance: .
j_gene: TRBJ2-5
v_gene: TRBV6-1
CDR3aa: CASSRGGAEETQYF
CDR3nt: TGTGCCAGCAGTCGGGGGGGTGCGGAAGAGACCCAGTACTTC

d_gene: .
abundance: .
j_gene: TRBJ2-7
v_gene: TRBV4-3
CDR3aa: CASSQGQGIYEQYF
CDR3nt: TGCGCCAGCAGCCAAGGGCAGGGAATCTACGAGCAGTACTTC

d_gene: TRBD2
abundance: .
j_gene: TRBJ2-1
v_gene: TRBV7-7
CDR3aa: CASSFGIAGAPMFF
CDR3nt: TGTGCTAGCAGCTTTGGTATAGCGGGAGCCCCTATGTTCTTC

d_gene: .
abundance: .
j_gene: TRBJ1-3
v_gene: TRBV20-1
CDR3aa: CSASVGRSGNTIYF
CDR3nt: TGCAGTGCTAGTGTAGGGAGATCTGGAAACACCATATATTTT